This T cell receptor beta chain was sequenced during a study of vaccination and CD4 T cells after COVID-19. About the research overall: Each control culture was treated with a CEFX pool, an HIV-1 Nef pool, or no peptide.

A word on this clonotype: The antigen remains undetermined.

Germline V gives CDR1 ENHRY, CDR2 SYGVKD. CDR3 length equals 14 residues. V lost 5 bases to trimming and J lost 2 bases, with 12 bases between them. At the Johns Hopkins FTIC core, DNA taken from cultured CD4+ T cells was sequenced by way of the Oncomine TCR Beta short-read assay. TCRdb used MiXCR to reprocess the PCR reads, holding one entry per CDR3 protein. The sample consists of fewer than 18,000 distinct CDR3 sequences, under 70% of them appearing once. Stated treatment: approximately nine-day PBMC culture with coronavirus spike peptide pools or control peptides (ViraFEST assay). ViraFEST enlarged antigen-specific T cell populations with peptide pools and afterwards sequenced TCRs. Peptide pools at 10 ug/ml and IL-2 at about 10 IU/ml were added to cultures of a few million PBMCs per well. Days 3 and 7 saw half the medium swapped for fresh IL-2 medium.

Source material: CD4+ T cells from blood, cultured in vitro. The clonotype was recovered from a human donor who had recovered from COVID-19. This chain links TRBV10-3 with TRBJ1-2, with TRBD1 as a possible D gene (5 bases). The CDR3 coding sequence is TGTGCCATCAGTCAGGGTTTAGCGAACTATGGCTACACCTTC. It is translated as CAISQGLANYGYTF.